The 12 T cell receptor beta chains presented below share a single source sample, sequenced in a study of blood T cells in healthy people across ages. For the second PCR, which ran for about 6 to 12 cycles, a sample-barcoded 5' primer and a J-beta primer mix were used. TCRdb re-called the 5' RACE reads through MiXCR, storing one row per CDR3 protein. The repertoire holds over a million distinct CDR3 sequences, with around two fifths as singletons. The sample comprised blood. The receptors originated from a young woman in good health.

In this sample, this clonotype turned up once. The chain recombines TRBV30 with TRBJ1-2, with no clear D. Trimming removed 1 base at V and 11 bases at J, with 11 bases between. The CDR3 spans 11 residues. CDR1 and CDR2 from the germline V gene are GTSNPN and SVGIG (reference sequence). CDR3 sequence: CAWSASPTYTF. The CDR3 bases are TGTGCCTGGAGTGCCTCCCCAACATACACCTTC.

This clonotype was detected ten times or more. This chain connects TRBV7-9 to TRBJ2-7; tentatively, D is TRBD1 (6 bases). This CDR3 has 14 residues. Germline CDR1 SEHNR, CDR2 FQNEAQ (reference sequence). Trimming left V 2 bases short and J 1 base short, with 9 bases between. This CDR3 is CASSLRDKSYEQYF. CDR3 nucleotides: TGTGCCAGCAGCTTAAGGGACAAGTCCTACGAGCAGTACTTC. Filled out from reference TRBV7-9 and TRBJ2-7, the complete variable domain reads DTGVSQNPRHKITKRGQNVTFRCDPISEHNRLYWYRQTLGQGPEFLTYFQNEAQLEKSRLLSDRFSAERPKGSFSTLEIQRTEQGDSAMYLCASSLRDKSYEQYFGPGTRLTVT.

CDR3 amino acids: CASSSGPQGETQYF. CDR3 sequence (DNA): TGTGCCAGCAGTTCGGGACCACAGGGGGAGACCCAGTACTTC. V is TRBV28 and J is TRBJ2-5; TRBD1 aligns across 7 bases. The V and J ends lost 4 bases and 5 bases, in that order; junction bases with no gene match: 7. The CDR3 is 14 residues long. The germline CDR1 and CDR2 sequences are MDHEN and SYDVKM. The full variable domain, completed using reference TRBV28 and TRBJ2-5, is DVKVTQSSRYLVKRTGEKVFLECVQDMDHENMFWYRQDPGLGLRLIYFSYDVKMKEKGDIPEGYSVSREKKERFSLILESASTNQTSMYLCASSSGPQGETQYFGPGTRLLVL.

Points on this clonotype: The junction and the germline gene differ at one end; a read error may be behind it. The chain uses TRBV6-6 and TRBJ1-2; the match to TRBD1 covers 7 bases. CDR1 is MNHNY and CDR2 is SVGAGI in the germline V gene (reference sequence). This CDR3 has 13 residues. In DNA form, the CDR3 reads TGTGCCAGCGGCGAGGGGGCCCCCTATGGCTGCACCTTC. Translated, it gives CASGEGAPYGCTF.

The chain uses TRBV29-1 and TRBJ2-1; 11 positions match TRBD2. Trimming removed 4 bases from V and 6 bases from J; junction bases left unmatched: 14. The CDR3 is 17 amino acids. The V gene's germline CDR1 is SQVTM and CDR2 ANQGSEA. As DNA, the CDR3 is TGCAGCGTTGGCCTAGCGGGGGGACCTCCACTAGCCAATGAGCAGTTCTTC. Amino acids: CSVGLAGGPPLANEQFF.

The chain carries TRBV6-6 and TRBJ1-2; TRBD1 agrees at 10 bases. With V trimmed by 7 bases and J by 3 bases, 14 bases remained unmatched. The V gene's germline CDR1 is MNHNY and CDR2 SVGAGI (reference sequence). This CDR3 contains 17 residues. CDR3 sequence: CASTVRDRGRTDYGYTF. CDR3 bases: TGTGCCAGCACCGTCCGTGACAGGGGGCGAACCGACTATGGCTACACCTTC.

This clonotype came up a few times. The genes are TRBV18 and TRBJ2-3; TRBD2 matches 8 bases. V shed 3 bases and J 10 bases; nucleotides not matched to a gene: 12. Germline V gene lookup returns CDR1 KGHSH and CDR2 LQKENI. This CDR3 spans 15 amino acids. The chain's CDR3 is CASSPQERSGSAQYF. The CDR3, as DNA: TGTGCCAGCTCACCCCAGGAAAGGAGCGGGAGTGCGCAGTATTTT.

This clonotype was observed a few times. This chain uses TRBV3-1 with TRBJ2-7, with 7 bases fitting TRBD2. Trimming removed 1 base from V and 0 bases from J; junction bases left unmatched: 3. The CDR3 runs 15 residues. Germline V lookup: CDR1 LGHDT, CDR2 YNNKEL (reference sequence). CDR3 nucleotide sequence: TGTGCCAGCAGCCAAGCCGGGGGGAACTCCTACGAGCAGTACTTC. Its protein is CASSQAGGNSYEQYF.

The V gene is TRBV10-3, the J gene TRBJ2-5, with D hard to call. The V gene lost 2 bases and the J gene lost 4 bases, with 11 bases spanning the gap. This CDR3 is built from 14 residues. Germline loops: CDR1 ENHRY, CDR2 SYGVKD. This CDR3 is CAISEIGPGETQYF. The CDR3 nucleotides read TGTGCCATCAGTGAGATAGGACCCGGAGAGACCCAGTACTTC.

This clonotype was seen only a few times. CDR3 in amino acids: CASSQDWLAKETQYF. The DNA of the CDR3 is TGTGCCAGCAGCCAAGACTGGCTAGCGAAAGAGACCCAGTACTTC. The chain employs TRBV4-2 and TRBJ2-5; a weak D match, TRBD2 (6 bases). The CDR3 has 15 amino acids. Germline V lookup: CDR1 LGHNA, CDR2 YNFKEQ. The V end was cut by 0 bases, the J end by 3 bases, with 11 bases between.

This clonotype was counted between two and nine times. The rearrangement joins TRBV20-1 to TRBJ2-7; D uncertain. V lost 0 bases, J lost 3 bases, and 9 bases lay in between. The CDR3 runs 13 residues. Germline assignment: CDR1 DFQATT and CDR2 SNEGSKA (reference sequence). Written as DNA, the CDR3 is TGCAGTGCTAGAGAAGGAGTCGGCTACGAGCAGTACTTC. It yields the protein CSAREGVGYEQYF.

This rearrangement joins TRBV6-1 to TRBJ1-2; D remains ambiguous. The V gene's germline CDR1 is MNHNS and CDR2 SASEGT. Trimming left V 6 bases short and J 4 bases short, with 15 bases between. This CDR3 has 14 residues. CDR3 amino acids: CASSGSWRLYGYTF. The CDR3 nucleotides are TGTGCCAGCAGCGGATCCTGGAGGCTCTATGGCTACACCTTC.